A single sample is the source of the 5 T cell receptor beta chains below, sequenced in a study of technical replicates of blood from several donors. Profiling relied on immunoSEQ multiplex PCR, and the TCRdb table lists in-frame clones only, not all of them. The data show 70,000 to 90,000 clones, with 90% to 95% seen just once and approximately 0.25% held by the top ten. The sequencing sample was made of T cells isolated from PBMCs. The receptors here all came from a human donor in good health.

The chain combines TRBV19 with TRBJ2-2, with D possibly TRBD1 on 5 matching bases. The CDR3 runs 17 residues. Trimming removed 6 bases from V and 10 bases from J, with 27 bases in between. The V gene's germline CDR1 is LNHDA and CDR2 SQIVND (reference sequence). Here the CDR3 DNA reads TGTGCCAGTAGGTCTGATCGGACAAGTCTGGGCCACGAGGAGCTGTTTTTT. Residues: CASRSDRTSLGHEELFF. Full variable domain (missing parts from reference TRBV19 and TRBJ2-2): DGGITQSPKYLFRKEGQNVTLSCEQNLNHDAMYWYRQDPGQGLRLIYYSQIVNDFQKGDIAEGYSVSREKKESFPLTVTSAQKNPTAFYLCASRSDRTSLGHEELFFGEGSRLTVL.

The CDR3 loop reads CASSLRVGARGNTIYF. Here the CDR3 DNA reads TGTGCCAGCAGCTTAAGGGTGGGGGCGCGCGGAAACACCATATATTTT. The chain links TRBV11-3 to TRBJ1-3, with a tentative D call TRBD1 (6 bases). The V gene lost 2 bases and the J gene lost 4 bases, with 15 bases spanning the gap. CDR1 is SGHNT and CDR2 is YENEEA in the germline V gene. CDR3 length: 16 amino acids.

This chain joins TRBV5-1 and TRBJ2-1; 9 positions agree with TRBD2. Per the germline V gene, CDR1 is SGHRS and CDR2 is YFSETQ. The CDR3 runs to 19 residues. Losses at the gene ends were 4 bases for V and 0 bases for J; bases not matched to a gene: 14. The CDR3 loop reads CASSPGGTSLVASYNEQFF. CDR3 DNA: TGCGCCAGCAGCCCAGGCGGGACTAGCTTGGTCGCCTCCTACAATGAGCAGTTCTTC.

This chain connects TRBV10-3 to TRBJ1-1; D possibly corresponds to TRBD1 (6 bases). The CDR3 has 17 residues. Germline V gives CDR1 ENHRY, CDR2 SYGVKD. Trimming shortened V by 0 bases and J by 9 bases, and 23 bases separated the two germline ends. This CDR3 reads CAISESGQGSPRSKAFF. The CDR3 nucleotides read TGTGCCATCAGTGAGTCAGGCCAGGGGAGTCCTCGATCAAAAGCTTTCTTT.

This clone was counted a single time. The chain recombines TRBV5-1 with TRBJ2-2; D is ambiguous. Trimming removed 0 bases from V and 0 bases from J, with 18 bases in between. From germline, CDR1 is SGHRS and CDR2 YFSETQ. The CDR3 is made up of 19 amino acids. For the CDR3, the DNA is TGCGCCAGCAGCTTGGGAGGTCTTCGTGTGTTCGCGAACACCGGGGAGCTGTTTTTT. It encodes CASSLGGLRVFANTGELFF.